Listed below are T cell receptor beta chains from one sample, sequenced in a study of T cells in Graves' hyperthyroidism and ophthalmopathy. TCRdb analysed the multiplex PCR reads with MiXCR anew, one entry per CDR3 protein. Of around 430,000 distinct CDR3 sequences listed, 15% were seen once; the top ten hold around a third. The specimen was blood. These receptors came from a woman younger than 45 with Graves' hyperthyroidism. Both conserved end residues are part of each CDR3. The D gene is left open where the match is weak. Size tells how often a clone was seen (once, few, many) or the class of an expanded clone, and some rows leave it out.

CDR3aa | CDR3nt | len | j_gene | abundance | d_gene | v_gene
CASSPLDSPLHF | TGTGCCAGCAGCCCGTTGGACTCACCCCTCCACTTT | 12 | TRBJ1-6 | NA | NA | TRBV28
CSVEDIAGADSYEQYF | TGCAGCGTTGAAGATATCGCCGGGGCGGATTCCTACGAGCAGTACTTC | 16 | TRBJ2-7 | few | NA | TRBV29-1
CASTPIEGHFEKLFF | TGTGCCAGCACCCCTATCGAAGGACACTTTGAAAAACTGTTTTTT | 15 | TRBJ1-4 | NA | NA | TRBV6-2/TRBV6-3
CASSLSTGYTPDTQYF | TGCGCCAGCAGCCTGAGTACAGGATACACACCAGATACGCAGTATTTT | 16 | TRBJ2-3 | many | NA | TRBV4-1
CASSLGSRGMGAFF | TGTGCCAGCAGCTTAGGAAGCAGGGGGATGGGGGCTTTCTTT | 14 | TRBJ1-1 | NA | TRBD1 | TRBV7-2
CSASRTGVSNQPQHF | TGCAGTGCTAGCAGGACAGGGGTCAGCAATCAGCCCCAGCATTTT | 15 | TRBJ1-5 | many | TRBD1 | TRBV20-1
CASSQEPAVGETQYF | TGTGCCAGCAGCCAAGAGCCAGCGGTCGGAGAGACCCAGTACTTC | 15 | TRBJ2-5 | NA | NA | TRBV14
CAISEFRGTSLPSEQFF | TGTGCCATCAGTGAGTTCAGGGGGACTAGCCTTCCGTCTGAGCAGTTCTTC | 17 | TRBJ2-1 | NA | TRBD2 | TRBV10-3
CASRGTLKNTEAFF | TGCGCCAGCAGGGGGACTCTAAAGAACACTGAAGCTTTCTTT | 14 | TRBJ1-1 | many | NA | TRBV4-1
CASSLAVGWNEQFF | TGTGCCAGCAGCTTAGCGGTGGGTTGGAATGAGCAGTTCTTC | 14 | TRBJ2-1 | few | NA | TRBV7-9
CASSPENTEAFF | TGTGCCAGCTCCCCCGAGAACACTGAAGCTTTCTTT | 12 | TRBJ1-1 | many | NA | TRBV28
CSAQRATGGNSYEQYF | TGCAGTGCGCAACGAGCCACGGGAGGGAATTCCTACGAGCAGTACTTC | 16 | TRBJ2-7 | NA | TRBD2 | TRBV20-1
CATLQGATEAFF | TGTGCCACACTCCAGGGGGCCACTGAAGCTTTCTTT | 12 | TRBJ1-1 | many | TRBD1 | TRBV28
CASSPDSVRNNEQFF | TGTGCCAGCAGTCCAGACTCCGTACGAAACAATGAGCAGTTCTTC | 15 | TRBJ2-1 | many | NA | TRBV28
CASSLRQVNEKLFF | TGTGCCAGCAGTTTACGACAGGTTAATGAAAAACTGTTTTTT | 14 | TRBJ1-4 | NA | NA | TRBV12-3/TRBV12-4
CASSLEGRTQETQYF | TGCGCCAGCAGCTTGGAGGGGCGCACACAAGAGACCCAGTACTTC | 15 | TRBJ2-5 | NA | NA | TRBV5-1
CASSNSGTGRWNEQFF | TGTGCCAGCAGTAATTCCGGGACAGGGAGGTGGAATGAGCAGTTCTTC | 16 | TRBJ2-1 | few | TRBD1 | TRBV28
CSAPPVPYGYTF | TGCAGTGCCCCGCCGGTCCCCTATGGCTACACCTTC | 12 | TRBJ1-2 | many | NA | TRBV20-1
CASSPTQGSQYF | TGTGCCAGCAGCCCGACACAGGGCTCGCAGTACTTC | 12 | TRBJ2-7 | many | NA | TRBV7-2
CASSIRMTGDTEAFF | TGTGCCAGCAGCATCCGTATGACAGGAGACACTGAAGCTTTCTTT | 15 | TRBJ1-1 | few | NA | TRBV5-5
CARLRAGDYEQYF | TGCGCCCGACTCCGGGCCGGCGATTACGAGCAGTACTTC | 13 | TRBJ2-7 | NA | NA | TRBV4-1
CASSSDSGSNQPQHF | TGTGCCAGCAGTTCGGACAGTGGGAGCAATCAGCCCCAGCATTTT | 15 | TRBJ1-5 | NA | NA | TRBV12-3/TRBV12-4
CSARLGLAGGVGPDTQYF | TGCAGTGCTAGGCTCGGTCTAGCGGGTGGTGTTGGTCCAGATACGCAGTATTTT | 18 | TRBJ2-3 | many | TRBD2 | TRBV20-1
CASSQTPRGMHQPQHF | TGTGCCAGCAGTCAAACCCCGAGAGGGATGCATCAGCCCCAGCATTTT | 16 | TRBJ1-5 | few | NA | TRBV28
CAITGTGDEQYF | TGTGCCATCACCGGGACAGGGGACGAGCAGTACTTC | 12 | TRBJ2-7 | NA | TRBD1 | TRBV10-3
CSARGGTDSNQPQHF | TGCAGTGCTAGAGGGGGGACAGATAGCAATCAGCCCCAGCATTTT | 15 | TRBJ1-5 | many | TRBD1 | TRBV20-1
CASSVGDVKGSYEQYF | TGTGCCAGCAGCGTAGGGGATGTAAAAGGCTCCTACGAGCAGTACTTC | 16 | TRBJ2-7 | many | NA | TRBV9
CASSGSSSWTATNEKLFF | TGTGCCAGCAGCGGCTCTTCGTCCTGGACAGCAACTAATGAAAAACTGTTTTTT | 18 | TRBJ1-4 | NA | NA | TRBV9
CASSPTDVVYEQYF | TGTGCCAGCAGTCCAACGGACGTGGTCTACGAGCAGTACTTC | 14 | TRBJ2-7 | many | NA | TRBV28
CASSLVGSQETQYF | TGTGCCAGCAGCTTAGTAGGGTCCCAAGAGACCCAGTACTTC | 14 | TRBJ2-5 | few | NA | TRBV7-9
CATSVRDRVYEQYF | TGTGCCACCAGCGTCAGGGACAGGGTTTACGAGCAGTACTTC | 14 | TRBJ2-7 | NA | TRBD1 | TRBV15
CASSGSSGRGETQYF | TGTGCCAGCAGCGGAAGTAGCGGGAGAGGCGAGACCCAGTACTTC | 15 | TRBJ2-5 | NA | TRBD2 | TRBV9
CASSTSGTYNEQFF | TGTGCCAGCAGCACCTCGGGGACCTACAATGAGCAGTTCTTC | 14 | TRBJ2-1 | many | NA | TRBV12-3/TRBV12-4
CASSQGLAGTNEQFF | TGTGCCAGCAGCCAGGGACTAGCGGGGACGAATGAGCAGTTCTTC | 15 | TRBJ2-1 | few | TRBD2 | TRBV5-6
CVSSLLAGVIIGNEQFF | TGTGTCAGTAGTCTATTAGCGGGAGTCATAATAGGGAATGAGCAGTTCTTC | 17 | TRBJ2-1 | NA | TRBD2 | TRBV19
CALGTSRYEQYF | TGTGCCTTGGGGACTAGCAGGTACGAGCAGTACTTC | 12 | TRBJ2-7 | many | TRBD2 | TRBV30
CASSLRGGPQNTGELFF | TGTGCCAGCAGCTTAAGGGGGGGGCCACAAAACACCGGGGAGCTGTTTTTT | 17 | TRBJ2-2 | once | NA | TRBV7-3
CASSDQGVNSPLHF | TGTGCCAGCAGCGACCAGGGGGTCAATTCACCCCTCCACTTT | 14 | TRBJ1-6 | few | TRBD1 | TRBV7-3
CASSLANRDNQPQHF | TGTGCCAGCAGTTTAGCGAACAGGGACAATCAGCCCCAGCATTTT | 15 | TRBJ1-5 | many | NA | TRBV12-3/TRBV12-4
CAWTLPGQGSYGYTF | TGTGCCTGGACCCTTCCAGGACAGGGTTCCTATGGCTACACCTTC | 15 | TRBJ1-2 | many | TRBD1 | TRBV30
CASSSPTEGPETQYF | TGTGCCAGCAGTTCCCCGACAGAGGGTCCAGAGACCCAGTACTTC | 15 | TRBJ2-5 | many | NA | TRBV6-2/TRBV6-3